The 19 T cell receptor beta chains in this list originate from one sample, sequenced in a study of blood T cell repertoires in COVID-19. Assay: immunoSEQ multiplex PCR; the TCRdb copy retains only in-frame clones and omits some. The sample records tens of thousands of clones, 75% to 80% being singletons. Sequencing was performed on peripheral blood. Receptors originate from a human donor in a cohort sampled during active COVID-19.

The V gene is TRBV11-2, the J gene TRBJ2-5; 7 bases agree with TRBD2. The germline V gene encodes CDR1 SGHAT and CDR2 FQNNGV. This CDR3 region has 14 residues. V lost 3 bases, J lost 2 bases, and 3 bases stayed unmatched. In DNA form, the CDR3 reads TGTGCCAGCAGCTTCAGCGGGAATCAAGAGACCCAGTACTTC. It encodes CASSFSGNQETQYF.

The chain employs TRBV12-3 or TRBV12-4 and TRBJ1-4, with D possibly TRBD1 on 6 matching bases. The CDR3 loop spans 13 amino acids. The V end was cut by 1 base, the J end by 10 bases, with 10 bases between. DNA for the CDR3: TGTGCCAGCAGTTTAGGGACAGTAGGAAAACTGTTTTTT. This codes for CASSLGTVGKLFF.

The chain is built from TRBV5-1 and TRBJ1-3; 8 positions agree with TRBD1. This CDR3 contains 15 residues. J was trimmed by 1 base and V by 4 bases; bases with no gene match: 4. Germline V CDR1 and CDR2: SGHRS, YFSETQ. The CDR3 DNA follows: TGCGCCAGCAGCGTGCAGGGGGCGTCTGGAAACACCATATATTTT. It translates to CASSVQGASGNTIYF. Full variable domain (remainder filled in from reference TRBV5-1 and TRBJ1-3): KAGVTQTPRYLIKTRGQQVTLSCSPISGHRSVSWYQQTPGQGLQFLFEYFSETQRNKGNFPGRFSGRQFSNSRSEMNVSTLELGDSALYLCASSVQGASGNTIYFGEGSWLTVV.

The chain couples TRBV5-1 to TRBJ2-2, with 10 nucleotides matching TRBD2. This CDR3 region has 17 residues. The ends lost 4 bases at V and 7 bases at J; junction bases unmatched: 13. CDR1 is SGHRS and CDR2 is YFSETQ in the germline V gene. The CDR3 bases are TGCGCCAGCAGCCCAACGTTTCTAGCGGGAGTTCACGGGGAGCTGTTTTTT. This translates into CASSPTFLAGVHGELFF.

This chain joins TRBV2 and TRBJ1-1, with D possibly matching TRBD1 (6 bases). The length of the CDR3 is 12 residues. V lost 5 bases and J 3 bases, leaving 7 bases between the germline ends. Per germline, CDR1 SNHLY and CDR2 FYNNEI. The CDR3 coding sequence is TGTGCCAGCAGTACAGGGTACACTGAAGCTTTCTTT. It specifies CASSTGYTEAFF. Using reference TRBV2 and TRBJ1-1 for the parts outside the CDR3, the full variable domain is EPEVTQTPSHQVTQMGQEVILRCVPISNHLYFYWYRQILGQKVEFLVSFYNNEISEKSEIFDDQFSVERPDGSNFTLKIRSTKLEDSAMYFCASSTGYTEAFFGQGTRLTVV.

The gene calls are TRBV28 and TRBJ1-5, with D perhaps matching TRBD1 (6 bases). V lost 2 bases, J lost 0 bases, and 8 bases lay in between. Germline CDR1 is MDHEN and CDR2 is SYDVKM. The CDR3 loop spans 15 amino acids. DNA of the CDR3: TGTGCCAGCAGTTTAGACAGGTTTAGCAATCAGCCCCAGCATTTT. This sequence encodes CASSLDRFSNQPQHF. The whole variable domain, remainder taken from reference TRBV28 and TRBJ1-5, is DVKVTQSSRYLVKRTGEKVFLECVQDMDHENMFWYRQDPGLGLRLIYFSYDVKMKEKGDIPEGYSVSREKKERFSLILESASTNQTSMYLCASSLDRFSNQPQHFGDGTRLSIL.

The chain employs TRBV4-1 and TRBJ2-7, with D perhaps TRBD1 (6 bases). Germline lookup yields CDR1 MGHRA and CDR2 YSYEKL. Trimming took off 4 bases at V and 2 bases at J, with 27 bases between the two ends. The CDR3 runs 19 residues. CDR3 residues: CASSRQTGRTSLGTYEQYF. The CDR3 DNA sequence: TGCGCCAGCAGCCGCCAGACAGGCCGCACGAGTTTAGGAACCTACGAGCAGTACTTC.

CDR3 bases: TGTGCCAGCAGTGACCAGGGGGCGGGGAACACTGAAGCTTTCTTT. Translation gives CASSDQGAGNTEAFF. This sequence joins TRBV2 and TRBJ1-1, with TRBD1 matching 8 bases. The CDR3 spans 15 residues. Germline V lookup: CDR1 SNHLY, CDR2 FYNNEI. V lost 3 bases to trimming and J lost 1 base; unmatched junction nucleotides: 4.

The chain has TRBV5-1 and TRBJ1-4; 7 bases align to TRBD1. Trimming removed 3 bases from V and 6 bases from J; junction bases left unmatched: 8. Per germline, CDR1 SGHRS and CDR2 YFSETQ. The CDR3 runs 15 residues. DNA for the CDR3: TGCGCCAGCAGCTCTCTCCCCGGGACAGATGAAAAACTGTTTTTT. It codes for CASSSLPGTDEKLFF. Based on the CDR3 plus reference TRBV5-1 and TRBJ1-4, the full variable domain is KAGVTQTPRYLIKTRGQQVTLSCSPISGHRSVSWYQQTPGQGLQFLFEYFSETQRNKGNFPGRFSGRQFSNSRSEMNVSTLELGDSALYLCASSSLPGTDEKLFFGSGTQLSVL.

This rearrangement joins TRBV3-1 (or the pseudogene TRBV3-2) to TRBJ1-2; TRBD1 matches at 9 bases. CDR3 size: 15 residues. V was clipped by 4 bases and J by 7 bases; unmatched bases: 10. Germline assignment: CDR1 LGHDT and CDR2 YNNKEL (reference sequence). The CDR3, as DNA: TGTGCCAGCAGCCTCCATAGGGGACAGGGCGGTGGCTACACCTTC. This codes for CASSLHRGQGGGYTF.

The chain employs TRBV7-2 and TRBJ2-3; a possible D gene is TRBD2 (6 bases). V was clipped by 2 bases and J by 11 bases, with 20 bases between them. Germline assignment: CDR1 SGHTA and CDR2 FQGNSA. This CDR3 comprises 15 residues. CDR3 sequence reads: CASSLYRTIEGRQYF. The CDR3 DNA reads TGTGCCAGCAGCTTATATAGGACTATCGAAGGGAGGCAGTATTTT.

The CDR3 nucleotides read TGTGCCAGCAGCTCCGGAGGAGCGTCCTCCTACAATGAGCAGTTCTTC. It is translated as CASSSGGASSYNEQFF. The chain recombines TRBV9 with TRBJ2-1, with a weak D call TRBD2 (5 bases). Looked up from germline, CDR1 is SGDLS and CDR2 is YYNGEE. This CDR3 comprises 16 residues. The V end was cut by 4 bases, the J end by 0 bases, with 14 bases between.

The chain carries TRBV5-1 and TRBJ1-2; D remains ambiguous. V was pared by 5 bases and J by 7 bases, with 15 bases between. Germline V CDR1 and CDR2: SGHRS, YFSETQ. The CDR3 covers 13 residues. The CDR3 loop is CASSLTPWSGYTF. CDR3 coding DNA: TGCGCCAGCAGTTTGACCCCTTGGAGTGGCTACACCTTC.

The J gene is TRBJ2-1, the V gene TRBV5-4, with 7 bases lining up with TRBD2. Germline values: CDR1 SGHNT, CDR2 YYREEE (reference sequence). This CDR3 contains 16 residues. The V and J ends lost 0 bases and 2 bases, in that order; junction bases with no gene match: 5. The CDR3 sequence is CASSLAGAGAYNEQFF. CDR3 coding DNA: TGTGCCAGCAGCTTGGCGGGCGCGGGGGCCTACAATGAGCAGTTCTTC.

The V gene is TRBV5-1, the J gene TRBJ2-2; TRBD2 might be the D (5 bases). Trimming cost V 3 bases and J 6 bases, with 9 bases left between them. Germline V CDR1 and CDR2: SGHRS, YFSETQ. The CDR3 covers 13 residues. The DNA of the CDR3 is TGCGCCAGCAGCTACGGGGTCCCCGGGGAGCTGTTTTTT. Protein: CASSYGVPGELFF.

The DNA of the CDR3 is TGTGCCAGCTCACCATCGGGGGACGAGCAGTACTTC. Translation: CASSPSGDEQYF. The chain employs TRBV18 and TRBJ2-7; perhaps TRBD2 as D (6 bases). V was cut by 2 bases and J by 5 bases, with 7 bases left in between. Germline V gene lookup returns CDR1 KGHSH and CDR2 LQKENI. The CDR3 loop spans 12 amino acids.

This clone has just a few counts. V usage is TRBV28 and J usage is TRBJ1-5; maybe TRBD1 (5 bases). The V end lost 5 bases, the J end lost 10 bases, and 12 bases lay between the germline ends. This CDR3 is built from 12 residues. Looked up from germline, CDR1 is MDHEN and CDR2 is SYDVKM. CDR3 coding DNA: TGTGCCAGCAGTGCACCAGGGAATCCCCAGCATTTT. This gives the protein CASSAPGNPQHF. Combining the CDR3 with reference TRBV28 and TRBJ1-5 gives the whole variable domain DVKVTQSSRYLVKRTGEKVFLECVQDMDHENMFWYRQDPGLGLRLIYFSYDVKMKEKGDIPEGYSVSREKKERFSLILESASTNQTSMYLCASSAPGNPQHFGDGTRLSIL.

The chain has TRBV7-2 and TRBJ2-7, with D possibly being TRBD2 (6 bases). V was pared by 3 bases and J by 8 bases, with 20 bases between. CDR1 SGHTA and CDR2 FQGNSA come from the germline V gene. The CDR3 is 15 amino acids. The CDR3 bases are TGTGCCAGCAGCTTGTCCAGGCAGGGAGGTGGCAAGCAGTACTTC. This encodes CASSLSRQGGGKQYF.

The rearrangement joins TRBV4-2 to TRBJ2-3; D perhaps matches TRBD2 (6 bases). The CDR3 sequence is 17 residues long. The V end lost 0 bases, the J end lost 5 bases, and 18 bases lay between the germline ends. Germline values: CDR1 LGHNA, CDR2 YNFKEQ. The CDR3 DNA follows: TGTGCCAGCAGCCAAGATTCCGGCTCGGGAGTGGGAGATACGCAGTATTTT. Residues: CASSQDSGSGVGDTQYF.